A selection of T cell receptor beta chains follows, all from one sample in a study of blood T cell repertoires in COVID-19. Repertoires were generated with immunoSEQ multiplex PCR, while TCRdb's copy carries only in-frame clones and drops some. The sample yields about 440,000 clones, approximately 90% seen once. The specimen was PBMCs or T cells enriched from blood (not recorded which). Every receptor here comes from a woman between 18 and 30 years old with acute COVID-19. Both conserved end residues are part of each CDR3. Each record gives: CDR3 length, D gene, J gene, clone size, V gene, CDR3 protein, CDR3 DNA. A D gene is named only where the DNA matches it firmly. Clone size is shown for a subset of rows, as once, few, many or a class of expanded clone.

14	-	TRBJ2-3	-	TRBV5-1	CASSPQGNLDTQYF	TGCGCCAGCAGCCCCCAGGGTAACCTAGATACGCAGTATTTT
15	-	TRBJ2-2	-	TRBV19	CASSIARQNTGELFF	TGTGCCAGTAGTATCGCTAGGCAAAACACCGGGGAGCTGTTTTTT
13	-	TRBJ1-5	-	TRBV19	CASSRISSQPQHF	TGTGCCAGTTCCAGGATTTCGAGTCAGCCCCAGCATTTT
14	TRBD1	TRBJ2-3	-	TRBV28	CASRLGTATDTQYF	TGTGCCAGCAGACTCGGGACAGCCACAGATACGCAGTATTTT
14	-	TRBJ2-5	-	TRBV2	CASNLGQRGETQYF	TGTGCCAGCAATTTAGGTCAAAGGGGAGAGACCCAGTACTTC
15	-	TRBJ1-3	few	TRBV9	CASSVVPGTGNTIYF	TGTGCCAGCAGCGTAGTGCCAGGGACTGGAAACACCATATATTTT
13	-	TRBJ2-7	-	TRBV10-3	CAISDGESYEQYF	TGTGCCATCAGTGACGGTGAATCCTACGAGCAGTACTTC
14	TRBD1	TRBJ1-1	-	TRBV11-2	CASSLRGQNTEAFF	TGTGCCAGCAGCTTAAGGGGGCAGAACACTGAAGCTTTCTTT
16	TRBD2	TRBJ2-5	-	TRBV7-3	CASSASASGGQETQYF	TGTGCCAGCAGCGCCTCGGCTAGCGGGGGGCAGGAGACCCAGTACTTC
14	-	TRBJ1-5	-	TRBV19	CASSILQAFQPQHF	TGTGCCAGTAGTATTTTACAGGCTTTCCAGCCCCAGCATTTT
15	-	TRBJ1-6	-	TRBV30	CALTSETGYNSPLHF	TGTGCCTTGACTTCCGAGACCGGGTATAATTCACCCCTCCACTTT
14	-	TRBJ1-4	-	TRBV18	CASSPTATNEKLFF	TGTGCCAGCTCACCCACAGCAACTAATGAAAAACTGTTTTTT
15	TRBD2	TRBJ2-1	once	TRBV5-1	CASSFGLAGPNEQFF	TGCGCCAGCAGCTTTGGACTAGCGGGCCCCAATGAGCAGTTCTTC
14	-	TRBJ1-1	-	TRBV4-1	CASKVLGGVPEAFF	TGCGCCAGCAAGGTCTTAGGAGGCGTCCCTGAAGCTTTCTTT
19	-	TRBJ1-6	-	TRBV7-3	CASSLAFRDLSPNNSPLHF	TGTGCCAGCAGCTTAGCATTCAGGGATCTGTCCCCTAATAATTCACCCCTCCACTTT
14	TRBD1	TRBJ1-2	-	TRBV6-1	CASSEGTGTYGYTF	TGTGCCAGCAGTGAAGGGACAGGAACATATGGCTACACCTTC
15	-	TRBJ1-5	once	TRBV6-1	CASSEAWPEIRPQHF	TGTGCCAGCAGTGAAGCTTGGCCGGAGATAAGGCCCCAGCATTTT
14	TRBD1	TRBJ1-1	-	TRBV29-1	CSVPDRGPNTEAFF	TGCAGCGTCCCAGACAGGGGGCCGAACACTGAAGCTTTCTTT
15	-	TRBJ1-4	-	TRBV7-2	CASSLQTVANEKLFF	TGTGCCAGCAGCTTACAGACAGTTGCTAATGAAAAACTGTTTTTT
14	TRBD1	TRBJ1-3	-	TRBV7-8	CASSVAGTGFTIYF	TGTGCCAGCAGCGTAGCCGGGACAGGGTTCACCATATATTTT
17	-	TRBJ2-2	-	TRBV21-1	CASLPGQPLSLTGELFF	TGTGCCAGCCTTCCGGGACAACCCCTTTCTCTCACCGGGGAGCTGTTTTTT
12	-	TRBJ2-1	once	TRBV11-2	CASSSQGNEQFF	TGTGCCAGCAGTTCACAGGGTAATGAGCAGTTCTTC
15	-	TRBJ1-5	few	TRBV21-1	CASSKGRQSNQPQHF	TGTGCCAGCAGCAAAGGGAGACAGTCTAATCAGCCCCAGCATTTT
13	TRBD2	TRBJ2-1	-	TRBV24-1	CATSSSGIDEQFF	TGTGCCACTTCGAGTAGCGGGATAGATGAGCAGTTCTTC
15	-	TRBJ1-3	-	TRBV4-1	CASSQVRGTGNTIYF	TGCGCCAGCAGCCAAGTCAGAGGGACTGGAAACACCATATATTTT
19	TRBD2	TRBJ2-2	-	TRBV11-2	CASTQGVGLAGLNTGELFF	TGTGCCAGCACCCAGGGGGTCGGACTAGCGGGTTTGAACACCGGGGAGCTGTTTTTT
14	TRBD2	TRBJ2-7	-	TRBV5-4	CASSPGLADYEQYF	TGTGCCAGCAGCCCGGGACTAGCGGACTACGAGCAGTACTTC
15	-	TRBJ1-2	once	TRBV15	CATSRDYAEPYGYTF	TGTGCCACCAGCAGAGATTACGCAGAACCGTATGGCTACACCTTC
16	TRBD1	TRBJ2-2	once	TRBV2	CASSEDRIANTGELFF	TGTGCCAGCAGTGAGGACAGGATCGCGAACACCGGGGAGCTGTTTTTT
13	-	TRBJ2-1	once	TRBV19	CASSTGLYNEQFF	TGTGCCAGTAGTACCGGACTCTACAATGAGCAGTTCTTC
14	-	TRBJ2-5	-	TRBV13	CASSPRTGPETQYF	TGTGCCAGCAGCCCACGAACAGGGCCAGAGACCCAGTACTTC
14	-	TRBJ2-2	-	TRBV27	CASQRLTNTGELFF	TGTGCCAGCCAGAGACTCACGAACACCGGGGAGCTGTTTTTT
15	TRBD1	TRBJ2-1	few	TRBV14	CASRPDRGPQHEQFF	TGTGCCAGCAGGCCGGACAGGGGGCCACAACATGAGCAGTTCTTC
13	TRBD2	TRBJ2-7	-	TRBV2	CASRVAGAYEQYF	TGTGCCAGCAGGGTAGCGGGGGCCTACGAGCAGTACTTC
16	-	TRBJ1-5	-	TRBV1	CTSSEKGTGGYQPQHF	TGCACCAGCAGCGAAAAGGGGACAGGGGGCTATCAGCCCCAGCATTTT
18	-	TRBJ2-7	-	TRBV7-9	CASSPRVLDVPGAYEQYF	TGTGCCAGCAGCCCCCGTGTTTTGGACGTACCCGGGGCCTACGAGCAGTACTTC
13	-	TRBJ1-4	-	TRBV20-1	CSASSTFNEKLFF	TGCAGTGCTAGTTCCACTTTCAATGAAAAACTGTTTTTT
14	TRBD1	TRBJ1-2	-	TRBV19	CASSIQGAFYGYTF	TGTGCCAGTAGTATCCAGGGGGCTTTCTATGGCTACACCTTC
13	-	TRBJ2-3	-	TRBV10-2	CASKAGSTDTQYF	TGCGCCAGCAAGGCGGGGAGCACAGATACGCAGTATTTT
14	TRBD1	TRBJ1-2	once	TRBV5-1	CASSWGTGDYGYTF	TGCGCCAGCAGCTGGGGTACAGGGGACTATGGCTACACCTTC
15	-	TRBJ1-1	-	TRBV7-2	CASSPLTRPHTEAFF	TGTGCCAGCAGCCCCTTGACACGGCCACACACTGAAGCTTTCTTT
14	TRBD1	TRBJ1-2	-	TRBV3-1/TRBV3-2	CASSQLGTAYGYTF	TGTGCCAGCAGCCAACTCGGGACAGCCTATGGCTACACCTTC
17	TRBD1	TRBJ1-6	-	TRBV5-1	CASSSNPGQGGNSPLHF	TGCGCCAGCAGCTCCAACCCGGGACAGGGTGGTAATTCACCCCTCCACTTT
13	-	TRBJ2-7	-	TRBV28	CASTGTEPYEQYF	TGTGCCAGTACCGGGACTGAACCGTACGAGCAGTACTTC
14	-	TRBJ2-3	-	TRBV7-9	CASSYPGVDGTQYF	TGTGCCAGCAGCTACCCGGGGGTAGACGGTACGCAGTATTTT
16	TRBD1	TRBJ1-5	-	TRBV7-4	CASSIKKQGVDQPQHF	TGTGCCAGCAGCATAAAGAAACAGGGGGTCGATCAGCCCCAGCATTTT
16	TRBD1	TRBJ2-1	-	TRBV28	CASSFAPGQGVNEQFF	TGTGCCAGCAGTTTCGCCCCGGGACAGGGGGTAAATGAGCAGTTCTTC
16	-	TRBJ2-3	-	TRBV7-9	CASSLMFSRVADTQYF	TGTGCCAGCAGCTTAATGTTCAGCAGGGTTGCAGATACGCAGTATTTT
15	-	TRBJ1-5	-	TRBV7-2	CASSLVAGARQPQHF	TGTGCCAGCAGCTTAGTTGCGGGGGCGCGGCAGCCCCAGCATTTT
15	-	TRBJ1-1	-	TRBV19	CASSIVGRKDTEAFF	TGTGCCAGTAGTATTGTGGGGCGGAAGGACACTGAAGCTTTCTTT
14	-	TRBJ2-1	-	TRBV19	CASSRERASGEQFF	TGTGCCAGTAGTCGGGAGCGGGCGTCCGGTGAGCAGTTCTTC